These 19 T cell receptor beta chains share one sample of origin, sequenced in a study of cytomegalovirus exposure and HLA in healthy donors (dated by TCRdb to the late 2010s). Libraries came from the immunoSEQ multiplex PCR assay. For the multiplex PCR, a mixture combining 60 forward primers for TCR Vbeta segments and 13 reverse primers for TCR Jbeta segments was used. What TCRdb holds here is the immuneACCESS table cut down to in-frame rearrangements. Part of the clones is not present; checked against another copy, under half of the missing clones reflect an unresolved V gene, and the others are unexplained. In this sample the table shows around 170,000 clones, 77% of which occur a single time. The top ten clones comprise 1.4% to 1.5% of the sample. The sample was PBMCs. The receptors were sampled from a man younger than 35 in good health and CMV-seronegative.

This sequence joins TRBV4-3 and TRBJ2-7; weak D call: TRBD1 (6 bases). Germline CDR1 LGHNA, CDR2 YSLEER. Trimming left V 0 bases short and J 3 bases short, with 21 bases between. This CDR3 spans 18 amino acids. CDR3 nucleotide sequence: TGCGCCAGCAGCCAAGATTCTTGGGTGACAGGATCTAGCTACGAGCAGTACTTC. Its protein is CASSQDSWVTGSSYEQYF.

This clone was recorded a few times. The genes are TRBV6-6 and TRBJ2-2, with 11 bases aligning to TRBD1. The CDR3 contains 16 residues. From germline, CDR1 is MNHNY and CDR2 SVGAGI (reference sequence). V trimming: 5 bases; J trimming: 6 bases; junction bases outside the gene matches: 8. The CDR3 loop reads CASSRRTGGMSGELFF. The CDR3 DNA reads TGTGCCAGCAGTCGAAGGACAGGGGGCATGTCCGGGGAGCTGTTTTTT.

The V and J genes are TRBV6-1 and TRBJ2-5, with 11 bases that match TRBD2. Germline-derived CDR1 and CDR2 are MNHNS and SASEGT. This CDR3 contains 16 residues. J was trimmed by 1 base and V by 4 bases; bases with no gene match: 5. Here the CDR3 DNA reads TGTGCCAGCAGTGCTAGCGGGAGGTTTTCCCAAGAGACCCAGTACTTC. This sequence encodes CASSASGRFSQETQYF.

The V and J genes are TRBV7-2 and TRBJ2-7, with TRBD2 matching 12 bases. The CDR3 contains 14 residues. The V and J ends lost 5 bases and 6 bases, in that order; junction bases with no gene match: 5. Germline V gene data show CDR1 as SGHTA and CDR2 as FQGNSA. This CDR3 is CASSQTSGSFEQYF. The CDR3 coding sequence is TGTGCCAGCAGCCAGACTAGCGGGAGTTTCGAGCAGTACTTC. The entire variable domain, with the rest obtained from reference TRBV7-2 and TRBJ2-7, is as follows: GAGVSQSPSNKVTEKGKDVELRCDPISGHTALYWYRQSLGQGLEFLIYFQGNSAPDKSGLPSDRFSAERTGGSVSTLTIQRTQQEDSAVYLCASSQTSGSFEQYFGPGTRLTVT.

The chain is built from TRBV15 and TRBJ2-4; TRBD2 matches at 11 bases. Germline V lookup: CDR1 LNHNV, CDR2 YYDKDF (reference sequence). This CDR3 has 16 residues. The J segment lost 4 bases and the V segment lost 3 bases, leaving 5 bases of the junction unmatched. CDR3 sequence: CATSRDSGGGKNIQYF. CDR3 in DNA: TGTGCCACCAGCAGGGATAGCGGGGGGGGTAAAAACATTCAGTACTTC.

This chain joins TRBV13 and TRBJ1-1, with D uncertain. The CDR3 runs 11 residues. The V end lost 4 bases, the J end lost 4 bases, and 4 bases lay between the germline ends. The germline gives CDR1 PRHDT, CDR2 FYEKMQ (reference sequence). DNA of the CDR3: TGTGCCAGCAGCTCCCGCACTGAAGCTTTCTTT. Encoded protein: CASSSRTEAFF.

The chain combines TRBV9 with TRBJ2-3; TRBD2 aligns across 12 bases. The CDR3 length is 15 residues. CDR1 is SGDLS, CDR2 YYNGEE, per germline. Trimming took 3 bases from V and 5 from J; bases not matched to a gene: 4. In DNA form, the CDR3 reads TGTGCCAGCAGCGCGACTAGCGGGAGTTTAGATACGCAGTATTTT. Protein sequence: CASSATSGSLDTQYF.

This clone appeared a single time. The chain joins TRBV29-1 to TRBJ2-1; a weak D match, TRBD2 (6 bases). In germline, CDR1 is SQVTM, CDR2 ANQGSEA. V was clipped by 3 bases and J by 4 bases, with 13 bases between them. This CDR3 is 14 amino acids long. CDR3 nucleotides: TGCAGCGTTGATCTAGGGAGGCGATACAATGAGCAGTTCTTC. It yields the protein CSVDLGRRYNEQFF.

The table lists this clone with a few counts. This rearrangement joins TRBV6-1 to TRBJ1-2; 7 bases are a match to TRBD1. This CDR3 comprises 14 residues. V lost 5 bases and J lost 1; bases outside the gene matches: 4. CDR1 and CDR2 (germline): MNHNS, SASEGT. In nucleotides, the CDR3 is TGTGCCAGCAGTACGGACAGGCGTAACTATGGCTACACCTTC. Translating it yields CASSTDRRNYGYTF.

DNA of the CDR3: TGCAGCGTTGAAAATCCAGGGGACCTAGAGACCCAGTACTTC. This codes for CSVENPGDLETQYF. The genes are TRBV29-1 and TRBJ2-5, with D maybe TRBD1 (6 bases). Germline V gives CDR1 SQVTM, CDR2 ANQGSEA. The ends were cut back, 2 bases at V and 4 bases at J, with 14 bases in the middle. CDR3 length equals 14 residues.

The V call is TRBV30, the J call TRBJ1-2, with D unresolved. Trimming left V 0 bases short and J 8 bases short, with 13 bases between. The CDR3 runs to 13 residues. Looked up from germline, CDR1 is GTSNPN and CDR2 is SVGIG (reference sequence). CDR3 nucleotide sequence: TGTGCCTGGAGTGTTGAGGCATATAGGGGCTACACCTTC. This encodes CAWSVEAYRGYTF.

This chain joins TRBV7-2 and TRBJ2-7; 7 positions match TRBD2. Germline V CDR1 and CDR2: SGHTA, FQGNSA. The V and J ends lost 0 bases and 7 bases, in that order; junction bases with no gene match: 12. There are 16 residues in the CDR3. CDR3 in DNA: TGTGCCAGCAGCTTAGCGCATCAAGCGGCAGCGGGGGAGCAGTACTTC. Its protein product is CASSLAHQAAAGEQYF.

This clone occurred a few times. The rearrangement links TRBV5-1 to TRBJ1-2; perhaps TRBD1 as D (5 bases). The V gene's germline CDR1 is SGHRS and CDR2 YFSETQ. The CDR3 is 16 amino acids. Trimming cost V 4 bases and J 5 bases, with 21 bases left between them. CDR3 coding DNA: TGCGCCAGCAGCAACTGGGGGGTGGGGGAAACATATGGCTACACCTTC. Its translation: CASSNWGVGETYGYTF.

The sample holds one count of this clone. For the CDR3, the DNA is TGTGCCAGCAGTGAGGGAGGTAGCGGCTACACCTTC. Protein sequence: CASSEGGSGYTF. The V call is TRBV6-1, the J call TRBJ1-2, with unresolved D. The germline CDR1 and CDR2 sequences are MNHNS and SASEGT. The length of the CDR3 is 12 residues. V lost 3 bases, J lost 8 bases, and 10 bases lay in between.

This clone was seen a few times. The chain joins TRBV7-2 to TRBJ2-3; 12 nucleotides line up with TRBD2. The CDR3 has 17 amino acids. Germline values: CDR1 SGHTA, CDR2 FQGNSA. V dropped 4 bases and J dropped 4; count of bases not matched to a gene: 9. Written as DNA, the CDR3 is TGTGCCAGCAGCTCCGTTAGACTAGCGGGAGCTGCAGATACGCAGTATTTT. It translates to CASSSVRLAGAADTQYF.

V gene TRBV7-9 combines with J gene TRBJ2-1, with 7 bases aligning to TRBD2. Germline CDR1 SEHNR, CDR2 FQNEAQ (reference sequence). J gave up 5 bases and V 5 bases, and 12 bases lay outside the gene matches. There are 16 residues in the CDR3. The CDR3 DNA reads TGTGCCAGCAGCCCACCCAAGTCGGGAGGAAACAATGAGCAGTTCTTC. Encoded protein: CASSPPKSGGNNEQFF. Full variable domain (missing parts from reference TRBV7-9 and TRBJ2-1): DTGVSQNPRHKITKRGQNVTFRCDPISEHNRLYWYRQTLGQGPEFLTYFQNEAQLEKSRLLSDRFSAERPKGSFSTLEIQRTEQGDSAMYLCASSPPKSGGNNEQFFGPGTRLTVL.

This clone was found a few times. The chain links TRBV9 to TRBJ1-1, with TRBD1 as a possible D gene (5 bases). V was trimmed by 2 bases and J by 2 bases, leaving 13 bases between them. The CDR3 is made up of 15 amino acids. Germline CDR1 and CDR2: SGDLS and YYNGEE. The CDR3 DNA reads TGTGCCAGCAGCGTTATTCAGGGAGGCAACACTGAAGCTTTCTTT. This sequence encodes CASSVIQGGNTEAFF.

The chain links TRBV7-9 to TRBJ2-3, with 8 bases fitting TRBD2. After removal of 3 bases from V and 3 bases from J, the junction contained 5 bases not matched to a gene. Looked up from germline, CDR1 is SEHNR and CDR2 is FQNEAQ (reference sequence). The CDR3 has 15 amino acids. The CDR3 sequence is CASSFDRGRTDTQYF. CDR3 coding DNA: TGTGCCAGCAGCTTCGATCGCGGGAGGACAGATACGCAGTATTTT.

The chain uses TRBV7-2 and TRBJ1-2; 11 bases are shared with TRBD1. The germline CDR1 and CDR2 sequences are SGHTA and FQGNSA. With 3 bases clipped from V and 5 bases from J, the junction kept 5 bases outside the gene matches. The CDR3 length is 15 residues. The CDR3 spells CASSFGQGALYGYTF. The CDR3 coding sequence is TGTGCCAGCAGCTTCGGACAGGGGGCATTGTATGGCTACACCTTC. The full variable domain, completed using reference TRBV7-2 and TRBJ1-2, is GAGVSQSPSNKVTEKGKDVELRCDPISGHTALYWYRQSLGQGLEFLIYFQGNSAPDKSGLPSDRFSAERTGGSVSTLTIQRTQQEDSAVYLCASSFGQGALYGYTFGSGTRLTVV.